The source of this T cell receptor beta chain is a study of Graves' ophthalmopathy and Graves' hyperthyroidism. In the study overall: Specimen type is peripheral blood, obtained at initial diagnosis before any treatment.

Amplified TCR beta CDR3 regions were obtained using RNA transcripts as template. After a first-round RT-PCR with HTBI primers, a second-round multiplex PCR was run. Each CDR3 protein gets one entry after TCRdb re-called the multiplex PCR reads with MiXCR. The sample consists of just over 600,000 distinct CDR3 sequences, approximately 21% of them appearing once. Patients were diagnosed from clinical symptoms, serum thyroxine, TRAb, thyroid ultrasound and orbital computed tomography. Broader study findings: A model built from 13 signatures distinguished ophthalmopathy from stable hyperthyroidism with 87.88% sensitivity and about 80% specificity. This model predicted ophthalmopathy progression (sensitivity 65% to 71%, specificity about 72%).

CDR1 LGHNA and CDR2 YNFKEQ come from the germline V gene. Trimming shortened V by 1 base and J by 4 bases, and 10 bases separated the two germline ends. CDR3 length: 14 residues. This clonotype has a count of ten or more. Its antigen is not known. This clonotype originated in a woman under 30 with stable Graves' hyperthyroidism. Some clones in this sample may be carry-over from other donors' samples. The gene calls are TRBV4-2 and TRBJ1-2; D is ambiguous. The specimen sequenced was peripheral blood. The CDR3 sequence is CASSQGSRGYGYTF. The CDR3 bases are TGTGCCAGCAGCCAAGGGTCTCGTGGCTATGGCTACACCTTC.